These 5 T cell receptor beta chains share one sample of origin, sequenced in a study of blood T cell repertoires in COVID-19. Assay: immunoSEQ multiplex PCR; the TCRdb copy retains only in-frame clones and omits some. In the table there are approximately 250,000 clones, under 90% of which are singletons. Sequenced: peripheral blood. The receptor source for this set is a human donor in a cohort sampled during active COVID-19.

This chain joins TRBV19 and TRBJ1-1, with D possibly TRBD1 on 6 matching bases. V was pared by 5 bases and J by 8 bases, with 21 bases between. This CDR3 has 15 residues. CDR1 LNHDA and CDR2 SQIVND come from the germline V gene (reference sequence). The CDR3: CASSLFLSAQGEAFF. The CDR3 coding sequence is TGTGCCAGTAGTCTGTTTCTTTCTGCGCAGGGGGAAGCTTTCTTT. The full variable domain, rest sourced from reference TRBV19 and TRBJ1-1, is DGGITQSPKYLFRKEGQNVTLSCEQNLNHDAMYWYRQDPGQGLRLIYYSQIVNDFQKGDIAEGYSVSREKKESFPLTVTSAQKNPTAFYLCASSLFLSAQGEAFFGQGTRLTVV.

The V call is TRBV7-8, the J call TRBJ1-3, with no clear D. The CDR3 extends over 15 amino acids. From germline, CDR1 is SGHVS and CDR2 FQNEAQ. Trimming took 5 bases from V and 2 from J, leaving 13 bases between them. DNA of the CDR3: TGTGCCAGCAGCGAGCGGATTGGGACTGGAAACACCATATATTTT. Protein product: CASSERIGTGNTIYF.

J is TRBJ1-2 and V is TRBV6-5; D not resolved. V was pared by 1 base and J by 8 bases, with 11 bases between. Looked up from germline, CDR1 is MNHEY and CDR2 is SVGAGI. This CDR3 spans 13 amino acids. The CDR3: CASSYFNSGGYTF. The CDR3 bases are TGTGCCAGCAGTTACTTCAACAGCGGCGGCTACACCTTC.

CDR3 nucleotide sequence: TGTGCCAGTAGTATCTCCCGGGACAGATACTATGGCTACACCTTC. As protein: CASSISRDRYYGYTF. J is TRBJ1-2 and V is TRBV19, with 7 bases lining up with TRBD1. There are 15 residues in the CDR3. Germline V gene data show CDR1 as LNHDA and CDR2 as SQIVND (reference sequence). V lost 3 bases, J lost 3 bases, and 7 bases stayed unmatched.

J is TRBJ2-7 and V is TRBV6-5, with a weak D call TRBD2 (7 bases). Germline V gives CDR1 MNHEY, CDR2 SVGAGI. The CDR3 contains 13 residues. V was clipped by 7 bases and J by 9 bases, with 19 bases between them. CDR3 DNA sequence: TGTGCCAGCACTTTCTCGGAGGGGGGGGTGCAGTACTTC. It specifies CASTFSEGGVQYF.